The 5 T cell receptor beta chains given below trace back to one sample, sequenced in a study of tumour-infiltrating T cells in Burkitt lymphoma. TCRdb's copy holds only in-frame clones and misses some; the assay was immunoSEQ multiplex PCR. Here the sample spans some 800 clones, about half being singletons. Sequenced sample: tumor tissue. These receptors were obtained from a human donor with Burkitt lymphoma.

This clone was counted once. The rearrangement joins TRBV30 to TRBJ2-1; no firm D call. The V gene's germline CDR1 is GTSNPN and CDR2 SVGIG (reference sequence). Trimming shortened V by 0 bases and J by 5 bases, and 5 bases separated the two germline ends. CDR3 size: 12 residues. CDR3 in DNA: TGTGCCTGGAGTGTCAGTGACAATGAGCAGTTCTTC. Translated, it gives CAWSVSDNEQFF.

The chain couples TRBV19 to TRBJ2-2; 8 positions agree with TRBD1. Unmatched junction bases numbered 11, after V lost 8 bases and J lost 6 bases. Germline V gene data show CDR1 as LNHDA and CDR2 as SQIVND (reference sequence). The CDR3 is made up of 15 amino acids. The CDR3 DNA reads as TGTGCCAGTCATGGACAGGGAAGAGGGGCCGGGGAGCTGTTTTTT. This translates into CASHGQGRGAGELFF.

The chain couples TRBV7-2 to TRBJ1-5, with 7 bases lining up with TRBD1. V was pared by 2 bases and J by 10 bases, with 5 bases of the junction left unmatched. This CDR3 spans 13 amino acids. In germline, CDR1 is SGHTA, CDR2 FQGNSA. The CDR3 coding sequence is TGTGCCAGCAGCTTAAGGGGGCTCCCACCCCAGCATTTT. Its translation: CASSLRGLPPQHF.

This clone was counted a few times. Other nucleotide sequences from this sample produce the same CDR3. The chain joins TRBV2 to TRBJ2-3; a possible D gene is TRBD2 (5 bases). Trimming cost V 6 bases and J 1 base, with 8 bases left between them. The germline CDR1 and CDR2 sequences are SNHLY and FYNNEI. There are 13 residues in the CDR3. In DNA form, the CDR3 reads TGTGCCAGCAGGCTCGGGGGCACAGATACGCAGTATTTT. This gives the protein CASRLGGTDTQYF. The variable domain in full, with the rest retrieved from reference TRBV2 and TRBJ2-3, is EPEVTQTPSHQVTQMGQEVILRCVPISNHLYFYWYRQILGQKVEFLVSFYNNEISEKSEIFDDQFSVERPDGSNFTLKIRSTKLEDSAMYFCASRLGGTDTQYFGPGTRLTVL.

The table lists this clone with a few counts. This chain links TRBV6-8 with TRBJ2-4; 8 nucleotides match TRBD2. CDR1 MNHGY and CDR2 SAAAGT come from the germline V gene. The CDR3 totals 17 residues. Germline trimming cut 0 bases from V and 2 bases from J; bases unmatched to any gene: 6. CDR3 protein: CASSYSSRGGSKNIQYF. The DNA of the CDR3 is TGTGCCAGCAGTTACTCGAGTCGGGGGGGGTCCAAAAACATTCAGTACTTC.